This entry is about one TCR beta chain. This CDR3 comprises 17 residues. Germline loops: CDR1 MGHRA, CDR2 YSYEKL. V gave up 3 bases and J gave up 0 bases; unmatched junction bases: 2. TCRdb fed the reads into MiXCR, producing one record per CDR3 protein. The table records around 630,000 distinct CDR3 sequences, about 24% of them present only once. The data were obtained in a study of T cell repertoires in cytomegalovirus infection. At the level of the study: It was the public TCR beta signatures that indicated both CMV infection and matching HLA type.

This receptor was taken from a human donor in good health (CMV status not recorded). Some clones in this sample may be carry-over from other donors' samples. The chain carries TRBV4-1 and TRBJ2-2; 12 nucleotides agree with TRBD2. The sample was CD8+ T cells from PBMCs. This CDR3 reads CASSQTSGGTNTGELFF. Written as DNA, the CDR3 is TGCGCCAGCAGCCAGACTAGCGGGGGTACGAACACCGGGGAGCTGTTTTTT.